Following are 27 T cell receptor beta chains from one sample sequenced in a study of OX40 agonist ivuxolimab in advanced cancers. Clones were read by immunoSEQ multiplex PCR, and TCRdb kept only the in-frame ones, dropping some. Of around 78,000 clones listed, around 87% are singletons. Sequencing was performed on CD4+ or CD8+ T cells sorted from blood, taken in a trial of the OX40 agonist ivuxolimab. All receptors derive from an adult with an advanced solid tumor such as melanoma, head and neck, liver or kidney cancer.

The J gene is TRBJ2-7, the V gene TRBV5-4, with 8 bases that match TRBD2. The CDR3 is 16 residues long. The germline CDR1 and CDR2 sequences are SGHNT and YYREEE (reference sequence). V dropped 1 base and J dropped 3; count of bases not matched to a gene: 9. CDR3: CASSLYSGSFDYEQYF. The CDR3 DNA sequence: TGTGCCAGCAGCTTGTACAGCGGGAGTTTCGACTACGAGCAGTACTTC.

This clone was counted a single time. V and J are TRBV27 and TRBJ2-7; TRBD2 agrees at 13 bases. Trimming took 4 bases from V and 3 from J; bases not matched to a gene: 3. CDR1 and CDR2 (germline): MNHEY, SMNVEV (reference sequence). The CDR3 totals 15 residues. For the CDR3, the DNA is TGTGCCAGCAGTTGGGGACTAGCGGGGAGCTACGAGCAGTACTTC. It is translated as CASSWGLAGSYEQYF.

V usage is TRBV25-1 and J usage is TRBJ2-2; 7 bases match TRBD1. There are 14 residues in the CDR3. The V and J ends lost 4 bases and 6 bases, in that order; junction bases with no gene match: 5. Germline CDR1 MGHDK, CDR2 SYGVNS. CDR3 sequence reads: CASSGQGQAGELFF. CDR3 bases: TGTGCCAGCAGTGGACAGGGTCAGGCCGGGGAGCTGTTTTTT.

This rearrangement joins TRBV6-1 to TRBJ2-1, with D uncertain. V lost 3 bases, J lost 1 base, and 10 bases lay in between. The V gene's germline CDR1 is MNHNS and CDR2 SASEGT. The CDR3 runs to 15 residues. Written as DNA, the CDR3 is TGTGCCAGCAGTGAGTCGCCTTCTTCCTACAATGAGCAGTTCTTC. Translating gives CASSESPSSYNEQFF.

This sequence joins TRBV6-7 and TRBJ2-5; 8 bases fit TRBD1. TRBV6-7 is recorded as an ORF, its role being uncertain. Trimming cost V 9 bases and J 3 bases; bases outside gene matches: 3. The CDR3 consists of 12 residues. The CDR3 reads CARKTGEETQYF. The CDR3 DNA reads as TGTGCCAGGAAGACAGGGGAAGAGACCCAGTACTTC.

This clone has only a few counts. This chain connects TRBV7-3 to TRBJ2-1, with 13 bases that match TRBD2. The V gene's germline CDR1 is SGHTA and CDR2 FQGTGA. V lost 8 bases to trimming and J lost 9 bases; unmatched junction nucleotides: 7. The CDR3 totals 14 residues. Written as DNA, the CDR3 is TGTGCCAGCTCCGGACTAGCGGGAGTGGGTGAGCAGTTCTTC. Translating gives CASSGLAGVGEQFF.

In nucleotides, the CDR3 is TGCGCCAGCAGCCCCCGACCGGGACAGGGAAACAATGAGCAGTTCTTC. This encodes CASSPRPGQGNNEQFF. This sequence joins TRBV4-1 and TRBJ2-1; TRBD1 matches 9 bases. Germline lookup yields CDR1 MGHRA and CDR2 YSYEKL. Trimming removed 4 bases from V and 5 bases from J; junction bases left unmatched: 9. The CDR3 has 16 amino acids.

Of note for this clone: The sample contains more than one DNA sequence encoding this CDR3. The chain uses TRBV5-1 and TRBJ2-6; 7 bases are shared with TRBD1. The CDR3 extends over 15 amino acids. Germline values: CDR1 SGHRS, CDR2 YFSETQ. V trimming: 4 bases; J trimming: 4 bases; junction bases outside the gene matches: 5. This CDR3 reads CASSPTGSGANVLTF. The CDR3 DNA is TGCGCCAGCAGCCCGACAGGGAGCGGGGCCAACGTCCTGACTTTC.

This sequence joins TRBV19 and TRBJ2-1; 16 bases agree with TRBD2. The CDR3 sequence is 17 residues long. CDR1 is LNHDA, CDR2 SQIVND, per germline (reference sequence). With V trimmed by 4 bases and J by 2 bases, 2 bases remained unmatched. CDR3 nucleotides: TGTGCCAGTAGTACCGGGACTAGCGGGAGGGCCTACAATGAGCAGTTCTTC. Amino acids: CASSTGTSGRAYNEQFF.

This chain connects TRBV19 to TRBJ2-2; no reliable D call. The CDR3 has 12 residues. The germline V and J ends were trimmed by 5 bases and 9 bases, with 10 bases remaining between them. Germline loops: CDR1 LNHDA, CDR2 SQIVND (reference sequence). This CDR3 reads CASSLPPRELFF. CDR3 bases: TGTGCCAGTAGTCTTCCCCCTCGGGAGCTGTTTTTT.

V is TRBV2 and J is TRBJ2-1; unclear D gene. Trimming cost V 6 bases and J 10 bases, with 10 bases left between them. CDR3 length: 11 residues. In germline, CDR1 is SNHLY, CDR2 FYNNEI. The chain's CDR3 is CASSALGEQFF. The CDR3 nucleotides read TGTGCCAGCAGCGCGCTTGGGGAGCAGTTCTTC.

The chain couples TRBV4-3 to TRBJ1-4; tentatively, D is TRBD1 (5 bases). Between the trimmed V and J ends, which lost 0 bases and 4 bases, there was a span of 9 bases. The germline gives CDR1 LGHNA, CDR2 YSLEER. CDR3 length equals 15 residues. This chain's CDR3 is CASSQDRGVNEKLFF. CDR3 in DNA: TGCGCCAGCAGCCAAGATCGGGGCGTTAATGAAAAACTGTTTTTT.

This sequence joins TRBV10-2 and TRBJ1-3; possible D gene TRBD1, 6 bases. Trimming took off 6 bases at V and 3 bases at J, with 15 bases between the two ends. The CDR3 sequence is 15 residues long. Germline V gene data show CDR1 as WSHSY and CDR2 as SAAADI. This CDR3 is CASRDGAGDGNTIYF. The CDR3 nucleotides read TGCGCCAGCAGAGATGGGGCAGGGGATGGAAACACCATATATTTT.

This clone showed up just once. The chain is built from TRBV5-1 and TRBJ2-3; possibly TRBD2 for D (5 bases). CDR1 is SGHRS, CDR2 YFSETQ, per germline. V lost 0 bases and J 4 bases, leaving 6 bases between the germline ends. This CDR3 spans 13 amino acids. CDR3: CASSLAGSDTQYF. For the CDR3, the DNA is TGCGCCAGCAGCTTGGCGGGGTCAGATACGCAGTATTTT.

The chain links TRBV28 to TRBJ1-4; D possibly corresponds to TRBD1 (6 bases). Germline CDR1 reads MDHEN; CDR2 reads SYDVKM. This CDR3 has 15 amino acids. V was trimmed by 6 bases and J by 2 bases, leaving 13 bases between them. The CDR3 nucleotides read TGTGCCAGCAGCAAACAGGACAGTACTAATGAAAAACTGTTTTTT. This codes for CASSKQDSTNEKLFF.

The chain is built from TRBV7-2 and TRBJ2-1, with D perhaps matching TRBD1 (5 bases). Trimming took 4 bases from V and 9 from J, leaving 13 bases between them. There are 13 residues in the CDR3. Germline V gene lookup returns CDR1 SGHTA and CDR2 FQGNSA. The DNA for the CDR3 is TGTGCCAGCAGCTCAGGGCTCCCCTCTGAGCAGTTCTTC. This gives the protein CASSSGLPSEQFF.

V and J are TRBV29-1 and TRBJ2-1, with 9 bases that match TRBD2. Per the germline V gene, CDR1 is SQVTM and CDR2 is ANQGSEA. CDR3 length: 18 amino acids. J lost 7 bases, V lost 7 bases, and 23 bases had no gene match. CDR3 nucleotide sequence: TGCAGCGCCCGGCCCGCGATAGCGGGGGCACCTAAGGTAAATGAGCAGTTCTTC. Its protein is CSARPAIAGAPKVNEQFF.

The CDR3 protein is CASSMRGTPQHF. The CDR3, as DNA: TGTGCCAGTAGTATGAGGGGAACGCCCCAGCATTTT. The gene calls are TRBV19 and TRBJ1-5; possibly TRBD1 for D (5 bases). The CDR3 is 12 amino acids. Germline V gene data show CDR1 as LNHDA and CDR2 as SQIVND (reference sequence). V lost 3 bases and J lost 9, with 9 bases in between.

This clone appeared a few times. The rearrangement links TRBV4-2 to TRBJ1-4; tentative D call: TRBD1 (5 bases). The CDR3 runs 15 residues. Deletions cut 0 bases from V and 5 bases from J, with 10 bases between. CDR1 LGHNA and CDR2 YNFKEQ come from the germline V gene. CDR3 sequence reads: CASSQDIGENEKLFF. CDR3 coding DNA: TGTGCCAGCAGCCAAGATATAGGGGAGAATGAAAAACTGTTTTTT.

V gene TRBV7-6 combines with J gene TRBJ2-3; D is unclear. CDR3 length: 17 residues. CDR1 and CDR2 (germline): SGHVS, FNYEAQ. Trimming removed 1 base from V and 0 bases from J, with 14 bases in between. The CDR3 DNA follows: TGTGCCAGCAGCTTAGGTACCGGCCGCTCTAGCACAGATACGCAGTATTTT. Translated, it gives CASSLGTGRSSTDTQYF.

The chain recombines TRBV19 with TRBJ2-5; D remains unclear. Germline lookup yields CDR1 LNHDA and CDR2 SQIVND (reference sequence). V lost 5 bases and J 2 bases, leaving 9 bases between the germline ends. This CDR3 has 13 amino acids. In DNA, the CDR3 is TGTGCCAGTAGTTCTATCCAGCAAGAGACCCAGTACTTC. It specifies CASSSIQQETQYF.

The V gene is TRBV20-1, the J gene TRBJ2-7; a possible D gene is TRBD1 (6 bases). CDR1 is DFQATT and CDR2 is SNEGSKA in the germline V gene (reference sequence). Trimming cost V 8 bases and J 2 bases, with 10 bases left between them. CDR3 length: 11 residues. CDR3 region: CSWTVAYEQYF. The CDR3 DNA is TGCAGTTGGACAGTCGCCTACGAGCAGTACTTC.

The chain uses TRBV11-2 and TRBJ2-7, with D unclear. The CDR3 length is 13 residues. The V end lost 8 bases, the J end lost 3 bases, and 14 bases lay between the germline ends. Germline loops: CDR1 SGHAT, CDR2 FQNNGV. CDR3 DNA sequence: TGTGCCAGCGGTCTGACGTTAAACTACGAGCAGTACTTC. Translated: CASGLTLNYEQYF.

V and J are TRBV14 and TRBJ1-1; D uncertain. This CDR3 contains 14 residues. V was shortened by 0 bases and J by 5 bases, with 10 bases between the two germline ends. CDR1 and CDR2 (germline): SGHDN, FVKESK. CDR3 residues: CASSQDSVGTEAFF. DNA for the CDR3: TGTGCCAGCAGCCAAGATAGTGTGGGTACTGAAGCTTTCTTT.

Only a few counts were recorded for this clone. This chain's CDR3 is CASSRGQTDEQYF. The CDR3 nucleotides read TGCGCCAGCAGCCGGGGACAAACCGACGAGCAGTACTTC. The chain combines TRBV4-1 with TRBJ2-7; perhaps TRBD1 as D (6 bases). Germline V gene sequence: CDR1 MGHRA, CDR2 YSYEKL. V lost 4 bases to trimming and J lost 5 bases, with 12 bases between them. The CDR3 extends over 13 amino acids.

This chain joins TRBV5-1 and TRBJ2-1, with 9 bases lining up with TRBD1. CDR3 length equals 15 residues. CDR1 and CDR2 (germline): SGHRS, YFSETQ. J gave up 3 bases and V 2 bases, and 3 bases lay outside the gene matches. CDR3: CASSFGTGYYNEQFF. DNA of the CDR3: TGCGCCAGCAGCTTCGGGACAGGGTACTACAATGAGCAGTTCTTC.

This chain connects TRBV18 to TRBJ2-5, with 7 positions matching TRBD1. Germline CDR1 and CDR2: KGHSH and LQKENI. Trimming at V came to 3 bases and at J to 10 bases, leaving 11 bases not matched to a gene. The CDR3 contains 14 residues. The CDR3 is CASSPINRGGDQYF. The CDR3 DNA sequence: TGTGCCAGCTCACCCATCAACAGGGGTGGGGACCAGTACTTC.